This TCR beta chain was recovered during a study of STAT3 mutations in large granular lymphocyte leukemia. For the study at large: Roughly half of the longitudinally sequenced T-LGLL patients carried detectable canonical activating STAT3 mutations. Study findings and constraints: Suggested: STAT3 mutation was not the ancestral event for these clonal expansions. Every T-cell large granular lymphocyte leukemia patient had at least one immunodominant TCR beta clonotype. TCR clonotype switching after therapy occurred in about 35% of the 18 patients.

Average productive template count per sample was about 40,000. Sequenced by immunoSEQ multiplex PCR; TCRdb stores in-frame clones only, minus some. Here the sample spans roughly 10,000 clones, around 59% being singletons. Germline V gene lookup returns CDR1 SGHRS and CDR2 YFSETQ. CDR3 length equals 15 residues. With V trimmed by 2 bases and J by 4 bases, 8 bases remained unmatched. About this clone itself: Its target is not known.

The chain joins TRBV5-1 to TRBJ2-7; 8 bases match TRBD1. This TCR was sampled from a boy aged 5-17 years with T-cell large granular lymphocyte leukemia. Some clones in this sample may be carry-over from other donors' samples. The sample consisted of peripheral blood mononuclear cells. The CDR3 here is CASSFLTGERYEQYF. In DNA, the CDR3 is TGCGCCAGCAGCTTCTTGACAGGGGAAAGATACGAGCAGTACTTC. The full variable domain, with the rest looked up from reference TRBV5-1 and TRBJ2-7, is KAGVTQTPRYLIKTRGQQVTLSCSPISGHRSVSWYQQTPGQGLQFLFEYFSETQRNKGNFPGRFSGRQFSNSRSEMNVSTLELGDSALYLCASSFLTGERYEQYFGPGTRLTVT.